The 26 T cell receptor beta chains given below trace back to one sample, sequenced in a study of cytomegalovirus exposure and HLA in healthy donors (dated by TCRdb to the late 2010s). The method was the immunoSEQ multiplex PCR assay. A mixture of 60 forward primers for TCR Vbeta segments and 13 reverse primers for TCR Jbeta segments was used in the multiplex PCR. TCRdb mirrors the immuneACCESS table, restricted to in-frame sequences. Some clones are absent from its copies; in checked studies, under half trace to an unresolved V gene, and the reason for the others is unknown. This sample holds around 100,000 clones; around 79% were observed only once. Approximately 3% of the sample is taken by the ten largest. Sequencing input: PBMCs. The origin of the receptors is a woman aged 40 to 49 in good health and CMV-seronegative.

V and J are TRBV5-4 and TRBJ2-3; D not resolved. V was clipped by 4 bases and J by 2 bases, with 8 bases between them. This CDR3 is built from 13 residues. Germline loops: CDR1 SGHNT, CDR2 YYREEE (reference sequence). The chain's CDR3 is CASSPPFTDTQYF. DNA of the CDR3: TGTGCCAGCAGCCCCCCCTTCACAGATACGCAGTATTTT.

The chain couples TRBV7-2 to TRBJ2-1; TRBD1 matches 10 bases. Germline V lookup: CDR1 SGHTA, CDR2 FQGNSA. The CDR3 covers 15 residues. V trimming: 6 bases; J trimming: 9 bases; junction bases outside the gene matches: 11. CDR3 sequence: CASSSGQGGRREQFF. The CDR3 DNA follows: TGTGCCAGCAGTTCTGGACAGGGGGGAAGGCGTGAGCAGTTCTTC.

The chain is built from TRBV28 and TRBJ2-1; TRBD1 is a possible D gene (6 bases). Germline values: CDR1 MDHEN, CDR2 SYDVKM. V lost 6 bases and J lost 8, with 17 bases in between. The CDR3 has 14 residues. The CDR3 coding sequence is TGTGCCAGCAGACCTAACACAGGGTTCCATGAGCAGTTCTTC. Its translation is CASRPNTGFHEQFF.

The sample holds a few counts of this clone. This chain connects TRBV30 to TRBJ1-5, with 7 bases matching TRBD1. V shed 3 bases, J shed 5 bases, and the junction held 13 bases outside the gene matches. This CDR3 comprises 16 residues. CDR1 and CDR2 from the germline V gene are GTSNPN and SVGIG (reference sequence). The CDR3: CAWSGADRVLDQPQHF. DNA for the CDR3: TGTGCCTGGAGCGGGGCCGACAGGGTTTTAGATCAGCCCCAGCATTTT.

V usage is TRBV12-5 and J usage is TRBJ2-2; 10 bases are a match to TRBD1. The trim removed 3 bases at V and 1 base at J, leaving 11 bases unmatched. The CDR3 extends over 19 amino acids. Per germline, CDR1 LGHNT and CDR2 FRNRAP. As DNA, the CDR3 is TGTGCTAGTGGTTTCAACCCACTGACAGGGGGCAGGAACACCGGGGAGCTGTTTTTT. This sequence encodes CASGFNPLTGGRNTGELFF. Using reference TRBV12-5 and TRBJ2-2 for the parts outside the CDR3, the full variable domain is DARVTQTPRHKVTEMGQEVTMRCQPILGHNTVFWYRQTMMQGLELLAYFRNRAPLDDSGMPKDRFSAEMPDATLATLKIQPSEPRDSAVYFCASGFNPLTGGRNTGELFFGEGSRLTVL.

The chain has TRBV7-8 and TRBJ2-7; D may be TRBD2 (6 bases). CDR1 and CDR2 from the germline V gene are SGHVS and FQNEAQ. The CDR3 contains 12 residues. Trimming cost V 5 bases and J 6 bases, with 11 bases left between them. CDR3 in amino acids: CASSPWRVEQYF. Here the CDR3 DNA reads TGTGCCAGCAGCCCGTGGAGGGTCGAGCAGTACTTC.

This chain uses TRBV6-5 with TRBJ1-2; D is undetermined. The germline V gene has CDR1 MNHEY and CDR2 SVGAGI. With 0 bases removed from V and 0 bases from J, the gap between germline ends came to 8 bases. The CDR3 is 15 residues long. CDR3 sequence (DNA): TGTGCCAGCAGTTACTCGAGGGCCGCTAACTATGGCTACACCTTC. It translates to CASSYSRAANYGYTF.

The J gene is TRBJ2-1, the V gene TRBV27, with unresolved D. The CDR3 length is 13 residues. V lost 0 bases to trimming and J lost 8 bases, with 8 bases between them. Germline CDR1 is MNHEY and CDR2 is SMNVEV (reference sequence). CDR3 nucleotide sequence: TGTGCCAGCAGTTTATCGACGGGTTATGAGCAGTTCTTC. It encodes CASSLSTGYEQFF.

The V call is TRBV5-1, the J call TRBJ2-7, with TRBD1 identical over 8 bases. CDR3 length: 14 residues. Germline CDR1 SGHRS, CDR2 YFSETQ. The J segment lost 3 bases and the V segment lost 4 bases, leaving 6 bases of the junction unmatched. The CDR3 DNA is TGCGCCAGCAGCGCGGGGACAGGAGACTACGAGCAGTACTTC. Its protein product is CASSAGTGDYEQYF.

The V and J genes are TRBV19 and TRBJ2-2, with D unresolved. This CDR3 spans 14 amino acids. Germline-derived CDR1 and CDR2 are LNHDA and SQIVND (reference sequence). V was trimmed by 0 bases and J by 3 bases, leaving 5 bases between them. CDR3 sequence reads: CASSIDAYTGELFF. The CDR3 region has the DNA TGTGCCAGTAGTATAGATGCGTACACCGGGGAGCTGTTTTTT.

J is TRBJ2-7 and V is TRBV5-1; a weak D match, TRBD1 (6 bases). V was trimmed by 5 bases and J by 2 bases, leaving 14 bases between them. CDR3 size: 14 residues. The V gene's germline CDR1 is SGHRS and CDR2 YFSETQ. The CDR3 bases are TGCGCCAGCAGAACCGGGACAATCACCTACGAGCAGTACTTC. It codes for CASRTGTITYEQYF.

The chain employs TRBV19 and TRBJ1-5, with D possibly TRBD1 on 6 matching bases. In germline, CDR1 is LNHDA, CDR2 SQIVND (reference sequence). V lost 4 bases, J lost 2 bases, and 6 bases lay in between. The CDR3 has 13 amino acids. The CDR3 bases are TGTGCCAGTAGTACAGGGGGCAATCAGCCCCAGCATTTT. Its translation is CASSTGGNQPQHF.

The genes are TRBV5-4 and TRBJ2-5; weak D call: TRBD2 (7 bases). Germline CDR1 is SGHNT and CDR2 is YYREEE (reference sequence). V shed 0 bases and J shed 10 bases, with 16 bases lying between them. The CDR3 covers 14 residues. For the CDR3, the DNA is TGTGCCAGCAGCTTGGACAGGGTGAGCGGGGACCAGTACTTC. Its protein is CASSLDRVSGDQYF.

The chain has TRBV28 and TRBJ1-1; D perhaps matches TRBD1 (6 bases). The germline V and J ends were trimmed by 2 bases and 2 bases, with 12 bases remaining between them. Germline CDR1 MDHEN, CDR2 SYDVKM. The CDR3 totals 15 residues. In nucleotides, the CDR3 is TGTGCCAGCAGTTTAAGGGTCAGGGGAAACACTGAAGCTTTCTTT. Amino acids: CASSLRVRGNTEAFF. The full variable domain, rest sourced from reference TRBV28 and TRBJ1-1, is DVKVTQSSRYLVKRTGEKVFLECVQDMDHENMFWYRQDPGLGLRLIYFSYDVKMKEKGDIPEGYSVSREKKERFSLILESASTNQTSMYLCASSLRVRGNTEAFFGQGTRLTVV.

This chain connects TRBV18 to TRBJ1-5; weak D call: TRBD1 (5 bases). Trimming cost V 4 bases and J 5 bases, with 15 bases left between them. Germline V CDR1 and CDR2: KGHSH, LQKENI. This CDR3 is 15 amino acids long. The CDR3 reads CASSRVGGDDQPQHF. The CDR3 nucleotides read TGTGCCAGCTCACGGGTCGGGGGGGACGATCAGCCCCAGCATTTT.

For the CDR3, the DNA is TGTGCCAGCACCCTCTTCAAGACTAGCACAGATACGCAGTATTTT. Translated, it gives CASTLFKTSTDTQYF. The J gene is TRBJ2-3, the V gene TRBV6-1; D uncertain. This CDR3 is 15 amino acids long. Germline lookup yields CDR1 MNHNS and CDR2 SASEGT. V was cut by 7 bases and J by 0 bases, with 14 bases left in between.

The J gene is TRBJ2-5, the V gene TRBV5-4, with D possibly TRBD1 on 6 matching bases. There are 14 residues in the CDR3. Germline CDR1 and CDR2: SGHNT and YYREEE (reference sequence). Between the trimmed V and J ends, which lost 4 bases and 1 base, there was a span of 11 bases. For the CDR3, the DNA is TGTGCCAGCAGCAACAGGGTCTCCCAAGAGACCCAGTACTTC. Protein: CASSNRVSQETQYF.

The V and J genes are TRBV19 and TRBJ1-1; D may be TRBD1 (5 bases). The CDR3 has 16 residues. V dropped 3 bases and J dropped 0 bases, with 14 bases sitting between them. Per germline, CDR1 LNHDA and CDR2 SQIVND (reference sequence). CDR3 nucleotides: TGTGCCAGTAGTATTGGGGGAGGCGGCGTGAACACTGAAGCTTTCTTT. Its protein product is CASSIGGGGVNTEAFF. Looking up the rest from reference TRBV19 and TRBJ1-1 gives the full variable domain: DGGITQSPKYLFRKEGQNVTLSCEQNLNHDAMYWYRQDPGQGLRLIYYSQIVNDFQKGDIAEGYSVSREKKESFPLTVTSAQKNPTAFYLCASSIGGGGVNTEAFFGQGTRLTVV.

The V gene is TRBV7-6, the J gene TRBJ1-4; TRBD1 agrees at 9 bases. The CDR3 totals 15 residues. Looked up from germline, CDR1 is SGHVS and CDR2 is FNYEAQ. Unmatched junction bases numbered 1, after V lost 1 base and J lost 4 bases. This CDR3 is CASSLGDRDNEKLFF. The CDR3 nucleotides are TGTGCCAGCAGCTTAGGGGACAGGGATAATGAAAAACTGTTTTTT. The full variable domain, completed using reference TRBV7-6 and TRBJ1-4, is GAGVSQSPRYKVTKRGQDVALRCDPISGHVSLYWYRQALGQGPEFLTYFNYEAQQDKSGLPNDRFSAERPEGSISTLTIQRTEQRDSAMYRCASSLGDRDNEKLFFGSGTQLSVL.

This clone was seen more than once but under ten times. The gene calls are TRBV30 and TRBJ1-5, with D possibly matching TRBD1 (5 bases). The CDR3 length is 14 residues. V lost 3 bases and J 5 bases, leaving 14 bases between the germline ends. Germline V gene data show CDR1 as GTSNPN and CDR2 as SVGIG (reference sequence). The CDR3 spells CAWRLGGFDQPQHF. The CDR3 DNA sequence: TGTGCCTGGAGGCTTGGGGGGTTCGATCAGCCCCAGCATTTT.

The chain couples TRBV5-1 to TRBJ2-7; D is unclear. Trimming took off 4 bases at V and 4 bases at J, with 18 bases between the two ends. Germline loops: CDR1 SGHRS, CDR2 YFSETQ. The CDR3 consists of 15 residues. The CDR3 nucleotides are TGCGCCAGCAGCCCTAGACCAAAAGGTCCTTACGAGCAGTACTTC. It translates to CASSPRPKGPYEQYF.

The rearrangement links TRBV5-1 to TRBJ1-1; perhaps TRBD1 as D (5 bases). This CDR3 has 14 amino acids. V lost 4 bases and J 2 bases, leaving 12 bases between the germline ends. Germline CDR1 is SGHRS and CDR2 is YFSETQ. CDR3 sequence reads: CASSQGWGNTEAFF. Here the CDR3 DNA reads TGCGCCAGCAGCCAGGGATGGGGCAACACTGAAGCTTTCTTT.

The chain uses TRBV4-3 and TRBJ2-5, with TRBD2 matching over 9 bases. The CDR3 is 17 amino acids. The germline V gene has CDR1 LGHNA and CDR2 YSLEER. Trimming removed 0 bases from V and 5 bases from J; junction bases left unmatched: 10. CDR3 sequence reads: CASSQDRAGGPLETQYF. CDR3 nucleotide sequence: TGCGCCAGCAGCCAAGATCGTGCGGGGGGGCCGTTGGAGACCCAGTACTTC.

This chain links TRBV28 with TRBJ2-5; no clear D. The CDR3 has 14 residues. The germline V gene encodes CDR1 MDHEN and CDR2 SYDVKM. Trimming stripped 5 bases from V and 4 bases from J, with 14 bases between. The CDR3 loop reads CASSLPATTETQYF. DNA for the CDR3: TGTGCCAGCAGTCTACCGGCGACAACAGAGACCCAGTACTTC.

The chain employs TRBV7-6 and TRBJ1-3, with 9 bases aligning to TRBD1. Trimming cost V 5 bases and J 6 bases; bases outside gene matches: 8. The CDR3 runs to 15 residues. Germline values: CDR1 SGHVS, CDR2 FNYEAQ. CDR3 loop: CASSPRTGVQNTIYF. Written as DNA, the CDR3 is TGTGCCAGCAGCCCTCGGACAGGGGTCCAAAACACCATATATTTT.

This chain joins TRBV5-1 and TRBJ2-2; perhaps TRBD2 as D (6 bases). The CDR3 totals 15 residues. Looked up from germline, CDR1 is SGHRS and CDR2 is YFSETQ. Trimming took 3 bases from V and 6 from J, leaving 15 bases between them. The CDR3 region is CASSYLAGPAGELFF. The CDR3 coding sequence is TGCGCCAGCAGCTACCTTGCGGGGCCGGCCGGGGAGCTGTTTTTT.